The clone carrying this T cell receptor (beta chain) occurred a few times. The antigen is undetermined. The CDR3 sequence is 12 residues long. Germline CDR1 and CDR2: SNHLY and FYNNEI. Trimming pared 6 bases from V and 7 bases from J, leaving 12 bases between. Data came from immunoSEQ multiplex PCR; TCRdb stores just in-frame clones and leaves some out. The sample records tens of thousands of clones, 92% being singletons. These data originate in a study of OX40 agonist ivuxolimab in advanced cancers. Broader study findings: Among T cells, CD8+ cells averaged more expanded clones than CD4+ cells.

Blood got drawn at baseline, again on cycle 4 day 1, and then on cycle 7 day 1. Source: CD4+ or CD8+ T cells sorted from blood, taken in a trial of the OX40 agonist ivuxolimab. The sequence came from an adult with an advanced solid tumor such as melanoma, head and neck, liver or kidney cancer. The rearrangement uses TRBV2 and TRBJ1-1; possible D gene TRBD1, 6 bases. CDR3 nucleotide sequence: TGTGCCAGCAGAAGAGGGGGGGGTGAAGCTTTCTTT. It translates to CASRRGGGEAFF.